Listed here is a single TCR beta chain. This entry comes from a study of blood T cell repertoires in COVID-19. Generated by immunoSEQ multiplex PCR, the TCRdb table keeps only in-frame clones and is missing some. The sample yields under 300,000 clones, around 86% seen once. This CDR3 spans 17 amino acids. Source material: PBMCs or T cells enriched from blood (not recorded which). The clonotype originates from a young man who had recovered from COVID-19. The J gene is TRBJ2-7, the V gene TRBV21-1; whether TRBD2, the table's D call, matches the DNA was not checked. TRBV21-1 represents a pseudogene. The CDR3 DNA is TGTGCCAGCAGCAAAGGCGAACAGACTAGAGGAACCTACGAGCAGTACTTC. Amino acid sequence: CASSKGEQTRGTYEQYF.